These T cell receptor beta chains were read from a single sample in a study of cytomegalovirus exposure and HLA in healthy donors. TCRdb's copy holds only in-frame clones and misses some; the assay was immunoSEQ multiplex PCR. The sample consists of roughly 80,000 clones, around 76% of them appearing once. Sequencing input: PBMCs. All receptors come from a woman in her fifties or sixties in good health and CMV-seropositive. Each CDR3 is given with its conserved first and last residue. A D gene is named only where the DNA matches it firmly. Not every row has a clone size; where given, it reads once, few, many or a size class.

D gene,clone size,J gene,V gene,CDR3 DNA,CDR3 protein
NA,NA,TRBJ2-1,TRBV19,TGTGCCACCCGATCCCCCGGGAAGATCTACAATGAGCAGTTCTTC,CATRSPGKIYNEQFF
TRBD2,NA,TRBJ2-7,TRBV5-1,TGCGCCAGCGGGAATAGCGGGACCTCCTACGAGCAGTACTTC,CASGNSGTSYEQYF
NA,NA,TRBJ1-4,TRBV9,TGTGCCAGCAGTAAGGACTCAACTAATGAAAAACTGTTTTTT,CASSKDSTNEKLFF
NA,NA,TRBJ2-5,TRBV29-1,TGCAGCGTGGGAGAAGAGACCCAGTACTTC,CSVGEETQYF
TRBD2,few,TRBJ2-7,TRBV6-6,TGTGCCAGCAGTTATCCTACTAGCGGGGTGGACGAGCAGTACTTC,CASSYPTSGVDEQYF
TRBD2,NA,TRBJ2-1,TRBV2,TGTGCCAGCAGTGTTCGGGAGGGTGAGCAGTTCTTC,CASSVREGEQFF
NA,NA,TRBJ1-5,TRBV28,TGTGCCAGCGTGACAATAGGCAATCAGCCCCAGCATTTT,CASVTIGNQPQHF
TRBD1,NA,TRBJ2-7,TRBV7-3,TGTGCCAGCAGCCCACCCAGGGGGGAGCAGTACTTC,CASSPPRGEQYF
TRBD1,NA,TRBJ1-1,TRBV29-1,TGCAGCGTTCGACAGGGGGCCAACACTGAAGCTTTCTTT,CSVRQGANTEAFF
TRBD1,once,TRBJ1-3,TRBV6-1,TGTGCCAGCGGTTCCGGGACAGGGGGAAACACCATATATTTT,CASGSGTGGNTIYF
TRBD1,NA,TRBJ2-1,TRBV7-3,TGTGCCAGCAGCCAGGGGGTCGAGCAGTTCTTC,CASSQGVEQFF
NA,NA,TRBJ2-3,TRBV2,TGTGCCAGCAGTGTACAACACGCGGGCACAGATACGCAGTATTTT,CASSVQHAGTDTQYF
TRBD2,NA,TRBJ2-2,TRBV7-2,TGTGCCAGCAGCCGACCGGGGGGGACTAGCGGGTACACCGGGGAGCTGTTTTTT,CASSRPGGTSGYTGELFF
NA,medium-sized,TRBJ2-3,TRBV28,TGTGCCAGCAGGGGGGGAATAGGAGAGACAGATACGCAGTATTTT,CASRGGIGETDTQYF
TRBD1,NA,TRBJ1-4,TRBV7-9,TGTGCCAGCAGCCCGACAGGGGGCGAAAAACTGTTTTTT,CASSPTGGEKLFF
NA,NA,TRBJ2-7,TRBV6-5,TGTGCCAGCAGTCAAGGGACTGCGAAGATGCAGTACTTC,CASSQGTAKMQYF
NA,NA,TRBJ1-3,TRBV9,TGTGCCAGCAGCGTACTGGCCGACTCTGGAAACACCATATATTTT,CASSVLADSGNTIYF
TRBD1,NA,TRBJ1-2,TRBV6-5,TGTGCCAGCAGTCCAGACAGGGATGGCTACACCTTC,CASSPDRDGYTF
TRBD2,NA,TRBJ2-5,TRBV5-4,TGTGCCAGCAGCTTTAGCGGGAGCACAGAGACCCAGTACTTC,CASSFSGSTETQYF
NA,few,TRBJ1-1,TRBV28,TGTGCCAGCTCCTCAGGGTCGACCACTGAAGCTTTCTTT,CASSSGSTTEAFF
NA,NA,TRBJ2-1,TRBV5-1,TGCGCCAGCAGCTTAGACTCGTTCACACAGTTCTTC,CASSLDSFTQFF
NA,NA,TRBJ1-1,TRBV9,TGTGCCAGCAGCGTAGTATATGGGAGCACTGAAGCTTTCTTT,CASSVVYGSTEAFF
TRBD2,once,TRBJ2-3,TRBV5-3,TGTGCCAGAAGCTTAGGCAAGCGGGAGAAGGGCACAGATACGCAGTATTTT,CARSLGKREKGTDTQYF
TRBD1,NA,TRBJ2-7,TRBV28,TGTGCCAGCAGCCCATACAAGAGGTGGGGGACAGGGTCCTACGAGCAGTACTTC,CASSPYKRWGTGSYEQYF
NA,NA,TRBJ2-1,TRBV7-3,TGTGCCAGCAGCTCAAGGGAGGAGCAGTTCTTC,CASSSREEQFF
NA,few,TRBJ2-3,TRBV5-6,TGTGCCAGCAGCCCGTCCGGGTTACCTACAGATACGCAGTATTTT,CASSPSGLPTDTQYF
NA,few,TRBJ1-2,TRBV18,TGTGCCAGCTCACCACCGGCGGGATCGGGAGAGTACTGGGGCGGCTACACCTTC,CASSPPAGSGEYWGGYTF
TRBD2,many,TRBJ2-1,TRBV19,TGTGCCAGTAGTTTGCTAGCGGGGAAGGGTGAGCAGTTCTTC,CASSLLAGKGEQFF
NA,NA,TRBJ2-3,TRBV18,TGTGCCAGCTCACCACCTCAACTAAACCGTAATACGCAGTATTTT,CASSPPQLNRNTQYF
NA,NA,TRBJ2-7,TRBV7-9,TGTGCCAGCAGCTTAGTGGCTTACGAGCAGTACTTC,CASSLVAYEQYF
TRBD1,NA,TRBJ1-2,TRBV6-5,TGTGCCAGCAGAAATCCGGGACAGGGTAACTATGGCTACACCTTC,CASRNPGQGNYGYTF
NA,NA,TRBJ2-1,TRBV6-1,TGTGCCAGCAGTGAAATCTGGCTAGCCGCAAATGAGCAGTTCTTC,CASSEIWLAANEQFF
NA,NA,TRBJ2-5,TRBV5-6,TGTGCCAGCAGCTTGGCCGGGGGGCGGAAGACCCAGTACTTC,CASSLAGGRKTQYF
NA,NA,TRBJ2-3,TRBV7-8,TGTGCCAGCAGCTTAGGGACTAACACAGATACGCAGTATTTT,CASSLGTNTDTQYF
NA,once,TRBJ1-1,TRBV15,TGTGCCACCAGCAGAGAAGGTAGGGGTGGCACTGAAGCTTTCTTT,CATSREGRGGTEAFF
NA,NA,TRBJ2-3,TRBV18,TGTGCCAGCTCATCGGGACTGCCCACAGATACGCAGTATTTT,CASSSGLPTDTQYF
NA,few,TRBJ2-7,TRBV30,TGTGCCTGGAGTCCCCAGGCTAGCGAGTACGAGCAGTACTTC,CAWSPQASEYEQYF
TRBD2,NA,TRBJ2-1,TRBV5-1,TGCGCCAGCAGCTCGGGACTAGCGGAATACAATGAGCAGTTCTTC,CASSSGLAEYNEQFF
NA,NA,TRBJ2-4,TRBV6-6,TGTGCCAGCCTCAGAGGGGGTTCCCTAAACATTCAGTACTTC,CASLRGGSLNIQYF
NA,NA,TRBJ1-2,TRBV28,TGTGCCAGCAGCCAAACAGGGTTTGGTGGCTACACCTTC,CASSQTGFGGYTF
TRBD1,NA,TRBJ2-6,TRBV5-6,TGTGCCAGCAGCCAGGAAACAGGGGGCACTGGGGCCAACGTCCTGACTTTC,CASSQETGGTGANVLTF
TRBD1,once,TRBJ2-1,TRBV5-1,TGCGCCAGCAAGGGACAGGAGGGTGCGAGTGGGCAGTTCTTC,CASKGQEGASGQFF
TRBD1,NA,TRBJ2-2,TRBV7-3,TGTGCCAGCAGCTTAACTGTGGCAGGGGGTGACGGGGAGCTGTTTTTT,CASSLTVAGGDGELFF
TRBD2,NA,TRBJ2-5,TRBV6-1,TGTGCCAGCAGTGGGCTAGCGGGACAAGAGACCCAGTACTTC,CASSGLAGQETQYF
TRBD2,once,TRBJ2-7,TRBV28,TGTGCCAGCAGTTTACCCGCGGTTGTTAGCGGGGGTCCCTACGAGCAGTACTTC,CASSLPAVVSGGPYEQYF
NA,NA,TRBJ2-1,TRBV29-1,TGCAGCGTTGACGGAGCGGGCGGTTACATCGGAAATGAGCAGTTCTTC,CSVDGAGGYIGNEQFF
NA,NA,TRBJ2-7,TRBV20-1,TGCAGTGCTAGGTTAACAGACGAGCAGTACTTC,CSARLTDEQYF
TRBD2,NA,TRBJ2-3,TRBV30,TGTGCCTGGAGTCTCCTTGGCGGGAGGGGAGCAGATACGCAGTATTTT,CAWSLLGGRGADTQYF
NA,NA,TRBJ1-5,TRBV28,TGTGCCACCAACCGGGTGAGGGCACGGGAGCCCCAGCATTTT,CATNRVRAREPQHF
NA,NA,TRBJ2-5,TRBV7-7,TGTGCTAGCAGCTTGCGTCCGGTGGAGACCCAGTACTTC,CASSLRPVETQYF
NA,NA,TRBJ2-7,TRBV9,TGTGCCAGCAGCGTAGCGGCCAGCGGCGTGGACGAGCAGTACTTC,CASSVAASGVDEQYF
TRBD2,NA,TRBJ2-1,TRBV10-2,TGCGCCAGCAGTGAGGGCTTAGCGGGAGCTAGGCCTGAGCAGTTCTTC,CASSEGLAGARPEQFF